The rows below give T cell receptor beta chains drawn from one sample of a study of blood T cell repertoires in COVID-19. Here immunoSEQ multiplex PCR was the method, and the copy in TCRdb shows in-frame clones only, minus some. The table has about 110,000 clones, 80% seen once. The sample was peripheral blood. The source of these receptors is a human donor in a cohort sampled during active or convalescent COVID-19. Both conserved end residues are part of each CDR3. Fields, in order: J gene, D gene, V gene, clone size, CDR3 protein, CDR3 DNA. D genes are given only for firm matches. Only part of the rows carry a size: once, few, many, or a class if the clone is expanded.

j_call: TRBJ1-1; d_call: NA; v_call: TRBV7-9; clone_size: NA; cdr3_aa: CASSLSGGKGEAFF; cdr3_nt: TGTGCCAGCAGCTTAAGCGGGGGGAAAGGTGAAGCTTTCTTT
j_call: TRBJ1-3; d_call: NA; v_call: TRBV6-5; clone_size: few; cdr3_aa: CASSYSGGNSGNTIYF; cdr3_nt: TGTGCCAGCAGTTACTCGGGGGGTAACTCTGGAAACACCATATATTTT
j_call: TRBJ1-2; d_call: TRBD1; v_call: TRBV6-5; clone_size: once; cdr3_aa: CATRGTGWSYGYTF; cdr3_nt: TGTGCCACCAGAGGGACAGGGTGGTCCTATGGCTACACCTTC
j_call: TRBJ1-3; d_call: NA; v_call: TRBV4-3; clone_size: NA; cdr3_aa: CASSSVSGNTIYF; cdr3_nt: TGCGCCAGCAGCTCAGTCTCTGGAAACACCATATATTTT
j_call: TRBJ2-1; d_call: TRBD2; v_call: TRBV6-4; clone_size: once; cdr3_aa: CASSSSAGVGEQFF; cdr3_nt: TGTGCCAGCAGTTCTTCTGCGGGAGTAGGTGAGCAGTTCTTC
j_call: TRBJ2-1; d_call: TRBD1; v_call: TRBV5-6; clone_size: few; cdr3_aa: CASSLIGTGGNEQFF; cdr3_nt: TGTGCCAGCAGCTTGATCGGTACAGGGGGTAATGAGCAGTTCTTC
j_call: TRBJ2-7; d_call: NA; v_call: TRBV29-1; clone_size: few; cdr3_aa: CSVEGDSYEQYF; cdr3_nt: TGCAGCGTTGAAGGAGACAGCTACGAGCAGTACTTC
j_call: TRBJ2-3; d_call: TRBD2; v_call: TRBV6-4; clone_size: NA; cdr3_aa: CASSVGSGSGTDTQYF; cdr3_nt: TGTGCCAGCAGTGTCGGTAGCGGGAGTGGCACAGATACGCAGTATTTT
j_call: TRBJ1-1; d_call: NA; v_call: TRBV18; clone_size: NA; cdr3_aa: CASSPLEGVTEAFF; cdr3_nt: TGTGCCAGCTCACCACTTGAAGGAGTGACTGAAGCTTTCTTT
j_call: TRBJ2-7; d_call: TRBD2; v_call: TRBV5-1; clone_size: NA; cdr3_aa: CASSLFIAGGFHEQYF; cdr3_nt: TGCGCCAGCAGCTTGTTTATAGCGGGGGGGTTCCACGAGCAGTACTTC
j_call: TRBJ2-3; d_call: TRBD2; v_call: TRBV19; clone_size: NA; cdr3_aa: CASSHLLSGTKDTDTQYF; cdr3_nt: TGTGCCAGTAGCCATCTGTTGTCCGGGACTAAAGACACAGATACGCAGTATTTT
j_call: TRBJ1-2; d_call: NA; v_call: TRBV6-5; clone_size: NA; cdr3_aa: CASSYSASNYGYTF; cdr3_nt: TGTGCCAGCAGTTACAGCGCTTCTAACTATGGCTACACCTTC
j_call: TRBJ2-3; d_call: NA; v_call: TRBV6-6; clone_size: NA; cdr3_aa: CASSFPSNTDTQYF; cdr3_nt: TGTGCCAGCAGTTTCCCTTCTAACACAGATACGCAGTATTTT
j_call: TRBJ2-3; d_call: TRBD1; v_call: TRBV27; clone_size: NA; cdr3_aa: CASSLETGASDTQYF; cdr3_nt: TGTGCCAGCAGTTTAGAGACAGGGGCGTCGGATACGCAGTATTTT
j_call: TRBJ2-7; d_call: NA; v_call: TRBV2; clone_size: NA; cdr3_aa: CASRRGRSGGGYYEQYF; cdr3_nt: TGTGCCAGCAGGCGGGGGCGCAGTGGTGGGGGATACTACGAGCAGTACTTC
j_call: TRBJ2-1; d_call: TRBD2; v_call: TRBV4-3; clone_size: NA; cdr3_aa: CASSQEGLVENEQFF; cdr3_nt: TGCGCCAGCAGCCAAGAAGGACTAGTAGAGAATGAGCAGTTCTTC
j_call: TRBJ2-1; d_call: NA; v_call: TRBV7-2; clone_size: NA; cdr3_aa: CASSYQGSSSYNEQFF; cdr3_nt: TGTGCCAGCAGCTACCAGGGAAGTAGCTCCTACAATGAGCAGTTCTTC
j_call: TRBJ1-5; d_call: NA; v_call: TRBV19; clone_size: NA; cdr3_aa: CASSSRWQPQHF; cdr3_nt: TGTGCCAGTAGTTCCAGATGGCAGCCCCAGCATTTT
j_call: TRBJ2-2; d_call: NA; v_call: TRBV5-5; clone_size: few; cdr3_aa: CASSFGGVDTGELFF; cdr3_nt: TGTGCCAGCAGCTTTGGAGGGGTCGACACCGGGGAGCTGTTTTTT
j_call: TRBJ2-5; d_call: NA; v_call: TRBV28; clone_size: once; cdr3_aa: CASRGWESQETQYF; cdr3_nt: TGTGCCAGCCGCGGGTGGGAAAGCCAAGAGACCCAGTACTTC
j_call: TRBJ2-7; d_call: NA; v_call: TRBV14; clone_size: NA; cdr3_aa: CASSRSREGYEQYF; cdr3_nt: TGTGCCAGCAGCCGAAGCCGTGAGGGATACGAGCAGTACTTC
j_call: TRBJ2-7; d_call: NA; v_call: TRBV5-5; clone_size: NA; cdr3_aa: CASSWTVYEQYF; cdr3_nt: TGTGCCAGCAGCTGGACAGTCTACGAGCAGTACTTC
j_call: TRBJ2-1; d_call: NA; v_call: TRBV7-9; clone_size: NA; cdr3_aa: CASTKRVGNEQFF; cdr3_nt: TGTGCCAGCACAAAACGGGTGGGTAATGAGCAGTTCTTC
j_call: TRBJ1-5; d_call: TRBD1; v_call: TRBV7-2; clone_size: NA; cdr3_aa: CASSHSPGTAYSNQPQHF; cdr3_nt: TGTGCCAGCAGTCATTCCCCTGGGACAGCCTATAGCAATCAGCCCCAGCATTTT
j_call: TRBJ1-4; d_call: TRBD1; v_call: TRBV7-9; clone_size: NA; cdr3_aa: CASSLEDRASEKLFF; cdr3_nt: TGTGCCAGCAGCTTAGAGGACAGGGCGAGTGAAAAACTGTTTTTT
j_call: TRBJ2-1; d_call: TRBD2; v_call: TRBV7-2; clone_size: NA; cdr3_aa: CATLLRGAGNEQFF; cdr3_nt: TGTGCCACCTTACTGCGGGGGGCGGGGAATGAGCAGTTCTTC
j_call: TRBJ2-3; d_call: NA; v_call: TRBV5-1; clone_size: NA; cdr3_aa: CASSLAWGVSDTQYF; cdr3_nt: TGCGCCAGCAGCTTGGCCTGGGGGGTTTCAGATACGCAGTATTTT
j_call: TRBJ2-1; d_call: NA; v_call: TRBV24-1; clone_size: NA; cdr3_aa: CATRVSPGGEQFF; cdr3_nt: TGTGCCACCAGAGTCAGCCCCGGGGGTGAGCAGTTCTTC
j_call: TRBJ1-5; d_call: NA; v_call: TRBV7-2; clone_size: NA; cdr3_aa: CASSLGRNQPQHF; cdr3_nt: TGTGCCAGCAGCTTGGGGCGCAATCAGCCCCAGCATTTT